A selection of T cell receptor beta chains follows, all from one sample in a study of T cells expressing NK-cell markers. Reprocessing the 5' RACE reads, TCRdb reports a single entry for every CDR3 protein and omits DNA. This listing includes 400,000 to 500,000 distinct CDR3 sequences. Sequenced input: blood T cells: a sorted CD56 or NKG2C T cell subset, CD4+ or CD8+ T cells, or bulk PBMC T cells (not recorded which). All receptors come from a woman aged 18-70 years in good health. The CDR3 runs from the conserved cysteine through the conserved F or W.

V gene	J gene	CDR3 protein
TRBV7-2	TRBJ2-7	CASSPPSGREQYF
TRBV20-1	TRBJ1-6	CSARITRDRGKMNSPLHF
TRBV30	TRBJ2-1	CAWVQSGEAYNEQFF
TRBV7-9	TRBJ2-3	CASKTGGQGVDTQYF
TRBV12-3/TRBV12-4	TRBJ1-3	CASSHPGDVSGNTIYF
TRBV12-3/TRBV12-4	TRBJ2-1	CASRGSGRAWEQFF
TRBV19	TRBJ1-2	CASSMGADPSNYGYTF
TRBV20-1	TRBJ1-1	CSAGPGTGGRPSTEAFF
TRBV25-1	TRBJ2-7	CASSELDALEEQYF
TRBV11-2	TRBJ2-7	CASSTGTGYEQYF
TRBV30	TRBJ2-1	CAWSVTRLRGPDNEQFF
TRBV5-5	TRBJ2-2	CASSRTGTSSNTGELFF
TRBV29-1	TRBJ1-2	CSVESRDYGYTF
TRBV6-5	TRBJ1-1	CASSYSQGREEAFF
TRBV7-2	TRBJ2-7	CASSLDGQGTYEQYF
TRBV24-1	TRBJ1-1	CATSGAYTEAFF
TRBV5-1	TRBJ2-5	CASSLGGLAGELETQYF
TRBV12-3/TRBV12-4	TRBJ2-5	CASSFGAGRGVTQYF
TRBV15	TRBJ2-7	CATSRQGAYEQYF
TRBV7-9	TRBJ1-5	CASSTGQGTYQPQHF
TRBV24-1	TRBJ2-1	CATSRGNEQFF
TRBV21-1	TRBJ2-2	CASSHTGGDTGELFF